The sequence of this TCR beta chain was determined in a study of CD8 T cells in Susac syndrome. When the RNA was reverse transcribed, random hexamers were used with an input of about 0.45 to 1 ug. TCRdb re-derived calls from the immunoSEQ multiplex PCR reads in MiXCR, one entry per CDR3 protein. The repertoire holds 130,000 to 150,000 distinct CDR3 sequences, with about 94% as singletons. In germline, CDR1 is PRHDT, CDR2 FYEKMQ (reference sequence). The V end was cut by 5 bases, the J end by 6 bases, with 20 bases between. This CDR3 is 15 amino acids long. The V call is TRBV13, the J call TRBJ2-7; either TRBD1 or TRBD2 may supply D (5 bases each). The sample comprised CD8+ T cells from PBMCs. This TCR derives from a human donor in good health. The CDR3 loop is CASSLVRGGRLEQYF. The CDR3 region has the DNA TGTGCCAGCAGCCTAGTTCGGGGCGGGCGCCTCGAGCAGTACTTC.